Below, 27 T cell receptor beta chains from the same sample are listed, as sequenced in a study of blood T cell repertoires in COVID-19. Data came from immunoSEQ multiplex PCR; TCRdb stores just in-frame clones and leaves some out. The sample includes approximately 85,000 clones, 86% of them seen just once. The sequenced sample consisted of peripheral blood. The receptors originated from a man aged 45 to 65 with active or convalescent COVID-19.

The genes are TRBV19 and TRBJ2-5; D is unresolved. The CDR3 covers 15 residues. Germline CDR1 and CDR2: LNHDA and SQIVND (reference sequence). V gave up 3 bases and J gave up 2 bases, with 13 bases separating them. The DNA for the CDR3 is TGTGCCAGTAGTATCGGTACAGCAGAACAAGAGACCCAGTACTTC. It specifies CASSIGTAEQETQYF.

This chain links TRBV5-4 with TRBJ2-5; possible D gene TRBD2, 5 bases. Looked up from germline, CDR1 is SGHNT and CDR2 is YYREEE (reference sequence). The CDR3 consists of 14 residues. V lost 3 bases to trimming and J lost 6 bases, with 15 bases between them. The CDR3 spells CASSSRERGKTQYF. The CDR3 nucleotides read TGTGCCAGCAGCTCCCGGGAACGAGGAAAGACCCAGTACTTC.

This chain links TRBV24-1 with TRBJ1-5; D gene uncertain. The CDR3 consists of 13 residues. Germline values: CDR1 KGHDR, CDR2 SFDVKD. The ends were cut back, 7 bases at V and 3 bases at J, with 9 bases in the middle. The CDR3 reads CATRGGLNQPQHF. Written as DNA, the CDR3 is TGTGCCACCAGGGGAGGGCTCAATCAGCCCCAGCATTTT.

V and J are TRBV3-1 (or the pseudogene TRBV3-2) and TRBJ2-5; 11 bases match TRBD2. With 1 base clipped from V and 4 bases from J, the junction kept 8 bases outside the gene matches. CDR3 size: 17 residues. Germline V gives CDR1 LGHDT, CDR2 YNNKEL (reference sequence). This CDR3 reads CASSQVVAGGEGETQYF. The CDR3 coding sequence is TGTGCCAGCAGCCAAGTTGTAGCGGGAGGGGAGGGAGAGACCCAGTACTTC.

V is TRBV5-4 and J is TRBJ2-7; 11 nucleotides match TRBD1. This CDR3 spans 15 amino acids. Germline CDR1 SGHNT, CDR2 YYREEE (reference sequence). V lost 4 bases to trimming and J lost 5 bases; unmatched junction nucleotides: 8. CDR3 sequence (DNA): TGTGCCAGCAGCCCGTGGACAGGGGGCACCAACGAGCAGTACTTC. Its protein product is CASSPWTGGTNEQYF.

CDR3 sequence reads: CASSAPSLSEQFF. The CDR3 bases are TGCGCCAGCAGTGCCCCGTCCCTGAGTGAGCAGTTCTTC. The chain links TRBV10-2 to TRBJ2-1; D remains ambiguous. This CDR3 is 13 amino acids long. V was cut by 4 bases and J by 9 bases, with 13 bases left in between. From germline, CDR1 is WSHSY and CDR2 SAAADI.

The chain employs TRBV3-1 (or the pseudogene TRBV3-2) and TRBJ1-4; a possible D gene is TRBD1 (6 bases). There are 13 residues in the CDR3. V was pared by 2 bases and J by 8 bases, with 9 bases between. Germline V lookup: CDR1 LGHDT, CDR2 YNNKEL (reference sequence). The chain's CDR3 is CASSQSGVEKLFF. The CDR3 DNA reads as TGTGCCAGCAGCCAATCAGGGGTCGAAAAACTGTTTTTT.

In this sample, this clone turned up once. The chain recombines TRBV21-1 with TRBJ2-7; the table's D call, TRBD2, has no DNA check behind it. TRBV21-1 is described as a pseudogene. This CDR3 has 15 residues. This CDR3 reads CASNIPGTFDDEQYF. CDR3 in DNA: TGTGCCAGCAACATCCCCGGGACTTTCGACGACGAGCAGTACTTC.

The CDR3 is CASSLQTSGGRAVYEQYF. In nucleotides, the CDR3 is TGTGCCAGCAGCTTACAGACTAGCGGGGGGAGAGCCGTCTACGAGCAGTACTTC. The chain couples TRBV7-2 to TRBJ2-7; TRBD2 matches at 13 bases. Unmatched junction bases numbered 10, after V lost 2 bases and J lost 3 bases. This CDR3 is built from 18 residues. The V gene's germline CDR1 is SGHTA and CDR2 FQGNSA.

The chain combines TRBV5-4 with TRBJ2-7; the D gene is possibly TRBD2 (5 bases). Germline loops: CDR1 SGHNT, CDR2 YYREEE (reference sequence). The ends were cut back, 0 bases at V and 3 bases at J, with 10 bases in the middle. The CDR3 spans 14 residues. CDR3 bases: TGTGCCAGCAGCTTGGTTGGAGGTGTCTACGAGCAGTACTTC. It encodes CASSLVGGVYEQYF. The variable domain in full, with the rest retrieved from reference TRBV5-4 and TRBJ2-7, is ETGVTQSPTHLIKTRGQQVTLRCSSQSGHNTVSWYQQALGQGPQFIFQYYREEENGRGNFPPRFSGLQFPNYSSELNVNALELDDSALYLCASSLVGGVYEQYFGPGTRLTVT.

The chain carries TRBV6-5 and TRBJ2-7; 7 positions match TRBD1. J lost 2 bases, V lost 2 bases, and 3 bases had no gene match. The CDR3 consists of 14 residues. Looked up from germline, CDR1 is MNHEY and CDR2 is SVGAGI. The CDR3 region has the DNA TGTGCCAGCAGTTACGACAGGGTGGCCTACGAGCAGTACTTC. Its translation is CASSYDRVAYEQYF.

The chain has TRBV29-1 and TRBJ2-3; D is perhaps TRBD2 (5 bases). Germline V gene sequence: CDR1 SQVTM, CDR2 ANQGSEA. Trimming left V 4 bases short and J 5 bases short, with 10 bases between. The CDR3 is made up of 12 amino acids. CDR3: CSVGTRVDTQYF. The CDR3 DNA follows: TGCAGCGTTGGGACGCGGGTAGATACGCAGTATTTT.

The chain recombines TRBV2 with TRBJ1-1, with 7 positions matching TRBD1. CDR3 size: 14 residues. Germline lookup yields CDR1 SNHLY and CDR2 FYNNEI. With 5 bases clipped from V and 5 bases from J, the junction kept 8 bases outside the gene matches. CDR3 DNA: TGTGCCAGCAGTCTACAGGGGCGTGAGACTGAAGCTTTCTTT. Translated, it gives CASSLQGRETEAFF.

The chain links TRBV3-1 (or the pseudogene TRBV3-2) to TRBJ2-5; 12 nucleotides align to TRBD2. Germline CDR1 reads LGHDT; CDR2 reads YNNKEL (reference sequence). J lost 4 bases, V lost 4 bases, and 1 base had no gene match. The CDR3 spans 14 residues. Written as DNA, the CDR3 is TGTGCCAGCAGCCCTAGCGGGAGGGTAGAGACCCAGTACTTC. This translates into CASSPSGRVETQYF.

DNA of the CDR3: TGTGCCAGCAGCTTGACTAGCGGGAGGTCCTACAATGAGCAGTTCTTC. This translates into CASSLTSGRSYNEQFF. The rearrangement uses TRBV7-9 and TRBJ2-1; 13 nucleotides line up with TRBD2. The CDR3 runs to 16 residues. Germline V gene data show CDR1 as SEHNR and CDR2 as FQNEAQ (reference sequence). V gave up 3 bases and J gave up 1 base; unmatched junction bases: 0.

The chain couples TRBV9 to TRBJ1-2; tentative D call: TRBD1 (5 bases). The CDR3 runs 15 residues. Germline V gene data show CDR1 as SGDLS and CDR2 as YYNGEE. The V end lost 4 bases, the J end lost 6 bases, and 19 bases lay between the germline ends. CDR3 loop: CASSPRGNRRDGYTF. The CDR3 bases are TGTGCCAGCAGCCCACGAGGAAACAGGAGGGATGGCTACACCTTC.

The genes are TRBV2 and TRBJ2-7; D not certain. Germline lookup yields CDR1 SNHLY and CDR2 FYNNEI. V was clipped by 6 bases and J by 4 bases, with 10 bases between them. This CDR3 is built from 12 residues. CDR3 sequence reads: CASSQNPYEQYF. The CDR3 DNA follows: TGTGCCAGCAGCCAGAACCCATACGAGCAGTACTTC.

This chain joins TRBV27 and TRBJ2-1; TRBD1 aligns across 8 bases. Unmatched junction bases numbered 6, after V lost 5 bases and J lost 0 bases. The CDR3 length is 16 residues. The germline V gene has CDR1 MNHEY and CDR2 SMNVEV (reference sequence). The CDR3 spells CASSMPTGASYNEQFF. As DNA, the CDR3 is TGTGCCAGCAGTATGCCGACAGGGGCCTCCTACAATGAGCAGTTCTTC.

This chain links TRBV4-2 with TRBJ2-5, with 7 bases matching TRBD2. The V gene's germline CDR1 is LGHNA and CDR2 YNFKEQ. The CDR3 loop spans 14 amino acids. J was trimmed by 5 bases and V by 4 bases; bases with no gene match: 7. The CDR3 DNA reads as TGTGCCAGCAGCCTCGGCGGGGGAGGTGAGACCCAGTACTTC. It codes for CASSLGGGGETQYF.

This clone occurred a few times. The rearrangement uses TRBV28 and TRBJ2-5, with 10 bases that match TRBD2. Germline trimming cut 6 bases from V and 3 bases from J; bases unmatched to any gene: 7. The CDR3 runs to 15 residues. The germline gives CDR1 MDHEN, CDR2 SYDVKM. In DNA form, the CDR3 reads TGTGCCAGCAGCCCCAGCGGGAGGGGTGAAGAGACCCAGTACTTC. It specifies CASSPSGRGEETQYF.

The chain carries TRBV6-5 and TRBJ2-7, with D perhaps TRBD1 (6 bases). Trimming removed 8 bases at V and 5 bases at J, with 19 bases between. Germline loops: CDR1 MNHEY, CDR2 SVGAGI. The CDR3 is 14 residues long. The CDR3 protein is CASGWGQGVNEQYF. As DNA, the CDR3 is TGTGCCAGCGGGTGGGGGCAGGGTGTCAACGAGCAGTACTTC.

The rearrangement joins TRBV20-1 to TRBJ2-5; 11 positions agree with TRBD2. V dropped 3 bases and J dropped 5; count of bases not matched to a gene: 8. This CDR3 spans 15 amino acids. From germline, CDR1 is DFQATT and CDR2 SNEGSKA (reference sequence). The CDR3 loop reads CSASSLAGVSETQYF. The CDR3 bases are TGCAGTGCTAGTTCACTAGCGGGAGTCTCCGAGACCCAGTACTTC.

The V gene is TRBV5-1, the J gene TRBJ2-1, with TRBD2 identical over 9 bases. With 0 bases clipped from V and 7 bases from J, the junction kept 11 bases outside the gene matches. The CDR3 is made up of 17 amino acids. Germline CDR1 and CDR2: SGHRS and YFSETQ. The CDR3 coding sequence is TGCGCCAGCAGCTTGGGGAGGGGCCTAGCGGGAAGTAATGAGCAGTTCTTC. The encoded protein is CASSLGRGLAGSNEQFF.

V and J are TRBV5-1 and TRBJ2-7; 9 bases align to TRBD1. The CDR3 has 18 amino acids. The germline V gene encodes CDR1 SGHRS and CDR2 YFSETQ. Unmatched junction bases numbered 19, after V lost 4 bases and J lost 5 bases. The CDR3 nucleotides are TGCGCCAGCAGCCCCGGACAGGGGCCCTCGCCGTCGTCCCACGAGCAGTACTTC. This sequence encodes CASSPGQGPSPSSHEQYF.

The CDR3 region is CASSPGDTGNTIYF. The DNA of the CDR3 is TGCGCCAGCAGCCCCGGGGATACTGGAAACACCATATATTTT. V and J are TRBV5-1 and TRBJ1-3; D remains unclear. The CDR3 is 14 amino acids. Germline CDR1 SGHRS, CDR2 YFSETQ. V was clipped by 4 bases and J by 2 bases, with 10 bases between them.

The gene calls are TRBV4-3 and TRBJ1-5; tentatively, D is TRBD1 (5 bases). V lost 2 bases to trimming and J lost 6 bases, with 17 bases between them. The CDR3 runs to 16 residues. Germline CDR1 LGHNA, CDR2 YSLEER. CDR3 coding DNA: TGCGCCAGCAGCCAAAAATTCTCAGGGTATGGTCAGCCCCAGCATTTT. This encodes CASSQKFSGYGQPQHF.

The chain links TRBV5-1 to TRBJ2-3; 11 nucleotides match TRBD1. With 4 bases clipped from V and 4 bases from J, the junction kept 5 bases outside the gene matches. Germline V gene data show CDR1 as SGHRS and CDR2 as YFSETQ. This CDR3 region has 15 residues. The CDR3 coding sequence is TGCGCCAGCAGCGACGGGACAGGGGGAGCAGATACGCAGTATTTT. It yields the protein CASSDGTGGADTQYF.